A selection of T cell receptor beta chains follows, all from one sample in a study of regulatory T cells in long-lasting Graves disease. From the multiplex PCR reads, TCRdb called clonotypes with MiXCR, one entry per CDR3 protein. The sample records roughly 490,000 distinct CDR3 sequences, around a fifth being singletons. This specimen was peripheral blood mononuclear cells (PBMCs), taken when the disease was refractory, from a patient treated with antithyroid drugs. The receptors derive from a female donor with Graves disease. Each CDR3 is given with its conserved first and last residue. Each record gives: D gene, clone size, V gene, J gene, CDR3 protein, CDR3 DNA. The D gene is left open where the match is weak. Part of the rows lack a size; the others show once, few, many or a class for expanded clones.

.,many,TRBV12-3/TRBV12-4,TRBJ1-2,CASTPAGPSYGYTF,TGTGCCAGCACCCCGGCAGGACCATCCTATGGCTACACCTTC
.,.,TRBV7-2,TRBJ2-3,CASSPQAASTDTQYF,TGTGCCAGCAGCCCGCAAGCTGCTAGCACAGATACGCAGTATTTT
TRBD1,.,TRBV6-1,TRBJ1-3,CASSSDRVLGNTIYF,TGTGCCAGCAGCTCCGACAGGGTGCTAGGAAACACCATATATTTT
.,.,TRBV5-1,TRBJ1-3,CASSSGLPGNTIYF,TGCGCCAGCAGCAGTGGGCTCCCTGGAAACACCATATATTTT
.,.,TRBV7-2,TRBJ2-3,CASSLWSSMPDTQYF,TGTGCCAGCAGCTTATGGTCTAGCATGCCAGATACGCAGTATTTT
.,many,TRBV15,TRBJ2-7,CATSRDQGQGRFYEQYF,TGTGCCACCAGCAGAGATCAAGGCCAGGGGAGGTTCTACGAGCAGTACTTC
.,many,TRBV6-1,TRBJ1-2,CASSGGSYGYTF,TGTGCCAGCAGCGGGGGTAGCTATGGCTACACCTTC
.,many,TRBV12-3/TRBV12-4,TRBJ1-1,CASSSNEGRTEAFF,TGTGCCAGCAGTAGTAACGAGGGGCGCACTGAAGCTTTCTTT
.,many,TRBV20-1,TRBJ1-1,CSAPRRVSSTEAFF,TGCAGTGCTCCGCGTAGAGTGTCGAGCACTGAAGCTTTCTTT
.,.,TRBV19,TRBJ2-7,CASSVPTGGTPYEQYF,TGTGCCAGTAGTGTACCCACGGGTGGAACTCCCTACGAGCAGTACTTC
.,few,TRBV6-1,TRBJ2-7,CASRSDPSSYEQYF,TGTGCCAGCAGGAGCGACCCGAGCTCCTACGAGCAGTACTTC
TRBD1,.,TRBV20-1,TRBJ1-1,CSASNRGILNTEAFF,TGCAGTGCTAGCAACAGGGGCATATTGAACACTGAAGCTTTCTTT
TRBD2,.,TRBV3-1,TRBJ2-1,CASSPTSGGGAEQFF,TGTGCCAGCAGCCCCACTAGCGGGGGCGGGGCTGAGCAGTTCTTC
.,few,TRBV10-3,TRBJ1-5,CAISESSEGMAQHF,TGTGCCATCAGTGAGTCCAGCGAGGGCATGGCCCAGCATTTT